This paragraph reports one TCR beta chain. This clonotype was picked up many times. This clone's antigen is unknown. Base-call qualities are not available, and no considerably larger clone is one nucleotide away. These data come from a study of human T cells and chemical hapten exposure (dated by TCRdb to the early 2020s). In the study overall: For sensitization, 2% DPC in acetone was applied to a 2 cm by 2 cm area of upper inner arm skin. Patch testing on the upper back used Finn chambers containing 0.01% DPC, with scoring done after 6 days according to International Contact Dermatitis Research Group standards. Approximately 30 alopecia patients provided blood for TCR sequencing at one to four time points (pre-sensitization, 2, 6 and 24 weeks). The libraries were sequenced as a pool, and the TCR yield per sample differed mostly because of small variations in library volumes within the pool. In alopecia patients, the study followed how the peripheral blood TCR repertoire changed in vivo over primary and secondary sensitization to diphenylcyclopropenone (DPC), a hapten. Throughout the roughly 23-week study period, patients were also given weekly therapeutic DPC doses on the scalp. The mostly female patient cohort included alopecia areata with under or over 50% scalp involvement, alopecia totalis and alopecia universalis. Blood was sampled from patients pre-sensitization (week 0) and at 2, 6 and about 24 weeks after DPC sensitization. Broader findings and caveats from the paper: DPC sensitization did not change the number of TCRs with a frequency above 1 in 1000, and there was no evidence of changes in global repertoire structure. Expanded TCRs formed significantly more large CDR3 similarity clusters than pre-sensitization or healthy control sets, consistent with antigen-driven responses. After repeated subsampling, changes were observed in the strength of the expansion versus patch-test correlation and in the threshold at which the correlation became significant. Patch test score was positively correlated with the number of PT1 expanded TCRs, with significance at thresholds 8, 16 and 32 but not at 4. All patients had alopecia, a presumed autoimmune disease, so their immune response might differ from that of healthy individuals.

The library was built by means of RACE. Sequencing was carried out with a NextSeq 500. Library preparation attached unique molecular identifiers to individual cDNA molecules for quantitative, reproducible TCR counting. Each blood RNA sample was used to sequence both TCR alpha and TCR beta chains. From the authors' description of their analysis: A median of roughly 99,000 TCRs per sample was observed, with a range of 23,224 to 690,600. The Decombinator software suite was used to annotate the V, J and CDR3 of the TCR reads. For the PS versus PT1 abundance plots, all samples were subsampled to the same number of TCRs (28,000). Expanded TCRs were defined as absent before sensitization and observed at least eight times at the 2-week time point. Clones were called with MiXCR by TCRdb after fastp trimmed the public reads at Q25, and only in-frame beta chains were retained. Each CDR3 protein gets just one entry, which takes the most common genes and DNA from the rows behind it. The V and J calls and clone size come from TCRdb's table, not from the authors' own analysis. The sample contains 90,000 to 140,000 distinct CDR3 sequences, around 34% of them found a single time. The ten most abundant clones make up 2.5% to 3% of the sample.

The time point label here, explained by the study, means: patch test 3, about 24 weeks after DPC sensitization. The treatment or condition label corresponds to: therapeutic diphenylcyclopropenone sensitization with weekly scalp DPC. Blood at each patch-test visit was drawn before the patch test was applied. Patients were eligible if aged 18 to 70, diagnosed with alopecia and judged suitable for DPC therapy, and pregnant patients were excluded. Total RNA was extracted from unfractionated whole blood that had been collected in Tempus Blood RNA tubes. From cysteine to phenylalanine, the CDR3 is 14 amino acids long. The entry retains the CDR3 DNA only, 42 bases that are in frame from base 1. The germline V gene sets CDR1 to SNHLY and CDR2 to FYNNEI. Trimming leaves V shorter by 7 bases and J shorter by 0 bases, with the junction holding 5 bases beyond the gene matches.

This TCR was sampled from a man aged 35-49 years with alopecia areata. Some clones in this sample may be carry-over from other donors' samples. This chain joins TRBV2 to TRBJ2-7, with TRBD2 identical over 8 junction bases. Sample: whole blood, taken in connection with sensitization to the hapten diphenylcyclopropenone (DPC). The CDR3 amino acid sequence is: CASTGGRSSYEQYF. The DNA is as follows: TGTGCCAGCACAGGCGGGAGGAGCTCCTACGAGCAGTACTTC.